Sequencing of this T cell receptor beta chain was carried out in a study of cytomegalovirus exposure and HLA in healthy donors. CDR1 is SEHNR, CDR2 FQNEAQ, per germline (reference sequence). The CDR3 is 16 amino acids. General study points: In the analysis, some V segments, TRBV6-2 and TRBV6-3 included, were excluded as indistinguishable. Roughly uniform sequencing depth across donors was assumed, possibly incorrectly. Some TCR beta chains (roughly 160 of them) were listed as cytomegalovirus-associated. Reports indicate that TCR beta sequences accurately predicted the HLA-A and HLA-B alleles of most subjects.

The PCR was carried out with 60 Vbeta primers and 13 Jbeta primers. Only in-frame clones appear in the TCRdb table, and some are missing; sequencing was by immunoSEQ multiplex PCR. The sample holds approximately 190,000 clones; roughly 76% are singletons and the top ten take over 5.5%. Notes on this clone: Its antigen is still unknown. At one end, the junction sequence differs from germline, possibly due to a read error.

Sequencing used PBMCs. The sequence was obtained from a man aged 35-49 years in good health and CMV-seropositive. The chain couples TRBV7-9 to TRBJ2-2; weak D call: TRBD1 (5 bases). CDR3: CSSSLPPQGNTGELFF. DNA of the CDR3: TGTTCCAGCAGCTTACCACCGCAGGGGAACACCGGGGAGCTGTTTTTT.